This TCR beta chain derives from a study of T cell responses to AZD1222 COVID-19 vaccine. Study-wide findings and caveats: Targeting of unmutated variant regions was reportedly seen in nearly half of spike-specific TCRs. With two AZD1222 doses given, Spike-specific TCR breadth and depth both rose. The donor group comprised mostly white British people and more females; the analysis possibly underestimated clonal diversity.

In regard to this clone: Its antigen is not known.

Here immunoSEQ multiplex PCR was the method, and the copy in TCRdb shows in-frame clones only, minus some. The sample gives roughly 120,000 clones, 80% to 90% of which show up once; around 16% is in the top ten. This TCR derives from an adult who received the AZD1222 COVID-19 vaccine. The starting material was peripheral blood, obtained 28 days after the second AZD1222 dose.

The CDR3 sequence: CASSLASGSQYEQFF. The CDR3, as DNA: TGTGCCAGCAGCTTAGCTAGCGGGAGTCAGTATGAGCAGTTCTTC. The V gene is TRBV7-2, the J gene TRBJ2-1; the match to TRBD2 covers 9 bases. CDR1 is SGHTA, CDR2 FQGNSA, per germline. V was pared by 0 bases and J by 8 bases, with 5 bases of the junction left unmatched. The CDR3 is made up of 15 amino acids.